These 10 T cell receptor beta chains share one sample of origin, sequenced in a study of T cell responses to AZD1222 COVID-19 vaccine. Sequencing used immunoSEQ multiplex PCR; TCRdb keeps in-frame clones, though not all of them. The data contain approximately 100,000 clones, 75% to 90% of them seen just once; the ten biggest clones take up about 5.4%. Sequenced material: peripheral blood, taken on day 0 of AZD1222 vaccination. These receptors were obtained from an adult in good health.

The genes are TRBV10-3 and TRBJ2-3; D is ambiguous. Trimming took 4 bases from V and 2 from J, leaving 13 bases between them. CDR3 length equals 15 residues. Germline V gene lookup returns CDR1 ENHRY and CDR2 SYGVKD. CDR3 protein: CAISGAAGVTDTQYF. DNA of the CDR3: TGTGCCATCAGTGGTGCCGCTGGTGTCACAGATACGCAGTATTTT.

CDR3 residues: CASSPGGMNTEAFF. The CDR3 coding sequence is TGTGCCAGCTCACCAGGAGGGATGAACACTGAAGCTTTCTTT. V gene TRBV18 combines with J gene TRBJ1-1; no reliable D call. V was pared by 2 bases and J by 0 bases, with 7 bases between. The CDR3 extends over 14 amino acids. Germline V gene sequence: CDR1 KGHSH, CDR2 LQKENI.

The chain combines TRBV11-1 with TRBJ2-1; TRBD2 matches at 13 bases. The CDR3 is 18 amino acids. V lost 0 bases to trimming and J lost 8 bases; unmatched junction nucleotides: 10. Germline V gene sequence: CDR1 SGHAT, CDR2 FQDESV (reference sequence). The CDR3: CASSLAFRTSGSEYEQFF. In DNA, the CDR3 is TGTGCCAGCAGCTTAGCGTTCCGGACTAGCGGGAGCGAGTATGAGCAGTTCTTC.

The DNA of the CDR3 is TGCGCCAGCAGTGAACCGACAGGGTATAATTCACCCCTCCACTTT. Protein sequence: CASSEPTGYNSPLHF. The V call is TRBV10-2, the J call TRBJ1-6; 7 positions match TRBD1. The CDR3 is made up of 15 amino acids. Germline CDR1 WSHSY, CDR2 SAAADI. V dropped 3 bases and J dropped 4; count of bases not matched to a gene: 3.

The genes are TRBV20-1 and TRBJ1-3; no reliable D call. The V and J ends lost 3 bases and 2 bases respectively, with 8 bases between them. The CDR3 extends over 13 amino acids. The germline V gene has CDR1 DFQATT and CDR2 SNEGSKA (reference sequence). CDR3 nucleotides: TGCAGTGCTAGTAAACGCGCTGGAAACACCATATATTTT. Amino acid sequence: CSASKRAGNTIYF.

The genes are TRBV12-5 and TRBJ2-7; 7 bases are a match to TRBD1. The V segment lost 4 bases and the J segment 7 bases; nucleotides outside the gene matches: 10. CDR1 is LGHNT, CDR2 FRNRAP, per germline. CDR3 length: 14 residues. The CDR3 region is CASGSSPGQIEQYF. The CDR3 DNA is TGTGCTAGTGGTTCCTCGCCGGGACAGATTGAGCAGTACTTC.

The V call is TRBV28, the J call TRBJ1-1, with 9 bases fitting TRBD1. From germline, CDR1 is MDHEN and CDR2 SYDVKM. This CDR3 region has 13 residues. J was trimmed by 8 bases and V by 6 bases; bases with no gene match: 7. The DNA for the CDR3 is TGTGCCAGCAGCCCACAGGGGGCTTGGGAAGCTTTCTTT. This sequence encodes CASSPQGAWEAFF.

This chain uses TRBV4-2 with TRBJ1-3; 7 bases map to TRBD1. With 4 bases clipped from V and 4 bases from J, the junction kept 4 bases outside the gene matches. The germline V gene has CDR1 LGHNA and CDR2 YNFKEQ. The CDR3 loop spans 14 amino acids. CDR3 protein: CASSPQGTGNTIYF. CDR3 DNA: TGTGCCAGCAGCCCACAGGGGACGGGAAACACCATATATTTT.

This sequence joins TRBV28 and TRBJ1-3, with D hard to call. CDR3 length: 12 amino acids. Germline V gene sequence: CDR1 MDHEN, CDR2 SYDVKM. Trimming left V 6 bases short and J 5 bases short, with 8 bases between. The CDR3 nucleotides read TGTGCCAGCAGCCGAAACCGAAACACCATATATTTT. Its translation is CASSRNRNTIYF.

The genes are TRBV6-5 and TRBJ1-4; D is uncertain. Looked up from germline, CDR1 is MNHEY and CDR2 is SVGAGI. This CDR3 is built from 13 residues. V shed 0 bases and J shed 4 bases, with 3 bases lying between them. The CDR3 DNA reads as TGTGCCAGCAGTTACTCTTATAATGAAAAACTGTTTTTT. Its translation: CASSYSYNEKLFF.